One sample yielded the 18 T cell receptor beta chains listed below, sequenced in a study of immune heterogeneity within non-small cell lung tumors. Multiplex PCR amplified the TCR beta CDR3 region. Its first round ran for around 11 cycles with 32 V and 13 J primers. TCRdb fed the multiplex PCR reads into MiXCR, producing one record per CDR3 protein. The data show 5,500 to 6,500 distinct CDR3 sequences, 22% seen once. Bulk tumor genomic DNA was the template, and each sample received 600 ng. Several spatially distant biopsies were obtained per primary tumor intraoperatively. Undergoing curative surgery were patients whose non-small cell lung cancer was untreated and newly diagnosed. Sequenced sample: lung tumor tissue. These receptors came from a man between 65 and 85 years old with non-small cell lung cancer.

On this clonotype itself: A read error is possible here, since a much larger clone lies one base away. The rearrangement joins TRBV3-1 to TRBJ2-7, with 7 bases that match TRBD1. The CDR3 loop spans 16 amino acids. Germline V gene sequence: CDR1 LGHDT, CDR2 YNNKEL (reference sequence). This CDR3 reads CASSGHDRASSYEKYF. CDR3 bases: TGTGCCAGCAGCGGCCACGACAGGGCGAGCTCCTACGAGAAGTACTTC.

The chain has TRBV7-9 and TRBJ1-2; the match to TRBD1 covers 8 bases. V shed 4 bases, J shed 5 bases, and the junction held 9 bases outside the gene matches. The CDR3 has 15 amino acids. CDR1 and CDR2 (germline): SEHNR, FQNEAQ (reference sequence). CDR3 sequence reads: CASSSNPGQAYGYTF. CDR3 in DNA: TGTGCCAGCAGCTCAAACCCGGGACAGGCGTATGGCTACACCTTC.

This clonotype qualifies as medium-sized (0.01 to 0.1%). The V call is TRBV10-3, the J call TRBJ1-2, with 7 bases aligning to TRBD1. Trimming removed 7 bases from V and 2 bases from J; junction bases left unmatched: 7. The CDR3 is 14 amino acids. Germline lookup yields CDR1 ENHRY and CDR2 SYGVKD. The CDR3 loop is CAITDRVKNYGYTF. As DNA, the CDR3 is TGTGCCATCACCGACAGGGTTAAGAACTATGGCTACACCTTC.

This clonotype is medium-sized (0.01 to 0.1%) within its sample. CDR3 residues: CAISDGTSGLYEQYF. The CDR3 region has the DNA TGTGCCATCAGTGACGGGACTAGCGGGTTATACGAGCAGTACTTC. This rearrangement joins TRBV10-3 to TRBJ2-7, with 12 bases identical to TRBD2. Trimming at V came to 3 bases and at J to 4 bases, leaving 4 bases not matched to a gene. From germline, CDR1 is ENHRY and CDR2 SYGVKD. This CDR3 is 15 amino acids long.

V gene TRBV5-6 combines with J gene TRBJ2-1; D is perhaps TRBD1 or TRBD2 (5 bases each). Trimming cost V 4 bases and J 8 bases, with 19 bases left between them. The CDR3 has 15 amino acids. Germline lookup yields CDR1 SGHDT and CDR2 YYEEEE. CDR3 DNA: TGTGCCAGCAGCCCGCTGGGACCTAACGTACATGAGCAGTTCTTC. This translates into CASSPLGPNVHEQFF.

This clonotype was observed a few times. The chain couples TRBV20-1 to TRBJ2-1; 12 bases are a match to TRBD2. CDR1 and CDR2 (germline): DFQATT, SNEGSKA (reference sequence). The CDR3 is 14 amino acids. The trim removed 7 bases at V and 9 bases at J, leaving 10 bases unmatched. For the CDR3, the DNA is TGCAGTGGCGCTAGCGGGAGGGGGACGGGTGAGCAGTTCTTC. It is translated as CSGASGRGTGEQFF.

This clonotype was observed at least ten times. The chain is built from TRBV30 and TRBJ1-1, with a weak D call TRBD1 (5 bases). V was shortened by 0 bases and J by 1 base, with 12 bases between the two germline ends. The CDR3 is 15 residues long. The V gene's germline CDR1 is GTSNPN and CDR2 SVGIG (reference sequence). The DNA for the CDR3 is TGTGCCTGGAGTGTACTTCGGGGGGGGAACACTGAAGCTTTCTTT. Translated: CAWSVLRGGNTEAFF.

A word on this clonotype: A much larger clone lies one base from this, so it may be a read error. The chain is built from TRBV15 and TRBJ2-5, with unresolved D. This CDR3 spans 15 amino acids. Germline CDR1 LNHNV, CDR2 YYDKDF (reference sequence). The CDR3 DNA reads as TGTGCCACCAGCAGAGGACAACTCCACCAAGAGGCCCAGTACTTC. This sequence encodes CATSRGQLHQEAQYF.

By proportion, this clonotype is medium-sized. The chain carries TRBV2 and TRBJ1-4, with 7 bases fitting TRBD1. The germline V gene has CDR1 SNHLY and CDR2 FYNNEI. This CDR3 region has 14 residues. V lost 6 bases, J lost 7 bases, and 8 bases stayed unmatched. CDR3 loop: CASRDRVGIEKLFF. The CDR3 DNA sequence: TGTGCCAGCAGAGACAGGGTTGGGATTGAAAAACTGTTTTTT.

By share, this clonotype counts as medium-sized. The J gene is TRBJ2-5, the V gene TRBV28; tentatively, D is TRBD2 (5 bases). V dropped 5 bases and J dropped 8 bases, with 36 bases sitting between them. The CDR3 has 20 amino acids. Germline CDR1 reads MDHEN; CDR2 reads SYDVKM. The DNA for the CDR3 is TGTGCCAGCAGTCCAAGATGGGGTGCCTGGATTGGGAGCGGTAAACAAACCCAGTACTTC. Protein: CASSPRWGAWIGSGKQTQYF.

J is TRBJ2-2 and V is TRBV28; 8 positions match TRBD2. Germline V gene lookup returns CDR1 MDHEN and CDR2 SYDVKM. Trimming at V came to 8 bases and at J to 0 bases, leaving 5 bases not matched to a gene. CDR3 length: 15 amino acids. The CDR3 DNA reads as TGTGCCAGCGGAAGCGGGAGACCGAACACCGGGGAGCTGTTTTTT. This codes for CASGSGRPNTGELFF.

This clonotype is categorized as medium-sized. The rearrangement uses TRBV5-1 and TRBJ1-6; unclear D gene. Trimming removed 0 bases at V and 6 bases at J, with 7 bases between. The CDR3 spans 14 residues. Germline CDR1 is SGHRS and CDR2 is YFSETQ. The DNA for the CDR3 is TGCGCCAGCAGCTTGGCAGGTCCTAATTCACCCCTCCACTTT. It yields the protein CASSLAGPNSPLHF.

This chain uses TRBV13 with TRBJ2-1; tentative D call: TRBD2 (6 bases). Per the germline V gene, CDR1 is PRHDT and CDR2 is FYEKMQ (reference sequence). This CDR3 spans 14 amino acids. Between the trimmed V and J ends, which lost 10 bases and 9 bases, there was a span of 22 bases. CDR3 sequence: CATPGLGGIGEQFF. CDR3 coding DNA: TGTGCCACCCCGGGACTCGGCGGGATCGGTGAGCAGTTCTTC.

This clonotype has a count of ten or more. This chain links TRBV6-1 with TRBJ1-1, with D possibly matching TRBD1 (6 bases). Per the germline V gene, CDR1 is MNHNS and CDR2 is SASEGT. V lost 9 bases to trimming and J lost 12 bases, with 17 bases between them. CDR3 length equals 11 residues. CDR3 sequence: CASYGGQVTFF. The CDR3 DNA follows: TGTGCCAGTTACGGGGGGCAGGTGACTTTCTTT.

In its sample, this clonotype ranks as medium-sized. This rearrangement joins TRBV12-3 or TRBV12-4 to TRBJ2-3; 11 bases align to TRBD1. J lost 6 bases, V lost 7 bases, and 6 bases had no gene match. The CDR3 runs 14 residues. CDR3 nucleotide sequence: TGTGCCAGCACCAGGACAGGGGGCCTTGATACGCAGTATTTT. Protein product: CASTRTGGLDTQYF.

Worth noting for this clonotype: A much larger clone differs from this one at a single base, so this may be a read error. Because the CDR3 is missing its conserved closing phenylalanine or tryptophan, this is likely a read error. The chain links TRBV4-1 to TRBJ2-3; TRBD2 agrees at 13 bases. Germline CDR1 and CDR2: MGHRA and YSYEKL. There are 16 residues in the CDR3. Trimming removed 4 bases from V and 1 base from J; junction bases left unmatched: 2. The CDR3 bases are TGCGCCAGCAGCCGAGGGACTAGCGGGGGCACAGATACGCAGTATCTT. Protein product: CASSRGTSGGTDTQYL.

As for this clonotype: This sequence may be a read error, since a much larger clone differs from it by one base. This sequence joins TRBV20-1 and TRBJ1-5; 8 bases match TRBD1. Germline CDR1 is DFQATT and CDR2 is SNEGSKA (reference sequence). The CDR3 consists of 15 residues. V shed 6 bases and J 5 bases; nucleotides not matched to a gene: 12. The CDR3: CSALIQGVADQPQHF. The CDR3, as DNA: TGCAGTGCCCTTATACAGGGGGTGGCAGATCAGCCCCAGCATTTT.

This clonotype is deemed medium-sized. This sequence joins TRBV12-3 or TRBV12-4 and TRBJ2-2; D is unresolved. The CDR3 is made up of 14 amino acids. Trimming cost V 2 bases and J 4 bases, with 8 bases left between them. CDR3 nucleotide sequence: TGTGCCAGCAGTTTACTTTCAGGCACCGGGGAGCTGTTTTTT. It is translated as CASSLLSGTGELFF.